The T cell receptor (beta chain) described here comes from a study of blood T cells in healthy people across ages. Germline V gene sequence: CDR1 LGHDT, CDR2 YNNKEL (reference sequence). The CDR3 extends over 17 amino acids. V shed 2 bases and J shed 4 bases, with 20 bases lying between them. Then a second PCR, running roughly 7 to 11 cycles, was carried out with a sample-barcoded 5' primer and a J-beta primer mix. MiXCR, run by TCRdb on the 5' RACE reads, gives a single entry per CDR3 protein. The data contain 760,000 or so distinct CDR3 sequences, approximately 25% of them singletons. This clonotype has only a few counts. Its antigen remains unidentified. The study's findings and limits: Conclusively comparing naive with antigen-experienced cells was impossible with unsorted PBMCs.

The same data also contributed to another study, on T cells of mothers and their children.

The sequence derives from a boy younger than 18 in good health. The V gene is TRBV3-1, the J gene TRBJ2-5; D may be TRBD1 (6 bases). Source material: blood. The CDR3 coding sequence is TGTGCCAGCAGCCAACCCTGGGGACAAACCATTGGAGAGACCCAGTACTTC. Residues: CASSQPWGQTIGETQYF.